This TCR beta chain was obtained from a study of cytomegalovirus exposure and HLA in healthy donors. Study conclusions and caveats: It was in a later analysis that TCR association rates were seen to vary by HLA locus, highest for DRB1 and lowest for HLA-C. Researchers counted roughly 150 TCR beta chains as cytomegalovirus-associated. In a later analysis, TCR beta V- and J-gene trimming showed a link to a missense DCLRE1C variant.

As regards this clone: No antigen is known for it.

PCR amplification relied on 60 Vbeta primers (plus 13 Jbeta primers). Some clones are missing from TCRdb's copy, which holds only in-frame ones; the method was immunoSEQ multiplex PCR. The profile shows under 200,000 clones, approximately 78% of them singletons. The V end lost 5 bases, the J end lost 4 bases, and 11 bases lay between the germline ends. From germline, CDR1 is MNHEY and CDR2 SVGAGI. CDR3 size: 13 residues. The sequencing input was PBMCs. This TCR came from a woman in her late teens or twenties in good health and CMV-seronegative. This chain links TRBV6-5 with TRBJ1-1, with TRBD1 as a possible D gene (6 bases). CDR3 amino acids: CASSAGQSTEAFF. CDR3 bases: TGTGCCAGCAGTGCTGGACAGAGCACTGAAGCTTTCTTT.